This TCR beta chain was captured in a study of Ad26.COV2.S vaccination and SARS-CoV-2 variants. Treatment reported: 15 to 20 received Ad26.COV2.S at low or high dose, single or two shots; about 5 received placebo; per-sample allocation not given. At day 63 after the first vaccine or placebo injection, samples were drawn. At a Boston site, the person donating was an adult of 18-55 years. J gave up 9 bases and V 3 bases, and 4 bases lay outside the gene matches. Per germline, CDR1 LNHDA and CDR2 SQIVND (reference sequence). The CDR3 length is 13 residues. Measured with immunoSEQ multiplex PCR; TCRdb has only the in-frame clones, and not every one. The repertoire includes more than 300,000 clones, about 86% of them detected once, and approximately 1.9% sits in the top ten.

The sequences come from peripheral blood, collected in a trial of Ad26.COV2.S vaccine versus placebo. The rearrangement uses TRBV19 and TRBJ2-4, with TRBD1 identical over 8 bases. The receptor's source is a person between 18 and 65 years old who received the Ad26.COV2.S COVID-19 vaccine or a placebo. The CDR3 bases are TGTGCCAGTAGTATCTGGGACAGGAGCATTCAGTACTTC. It specifies CASSIWDRSIQYF.